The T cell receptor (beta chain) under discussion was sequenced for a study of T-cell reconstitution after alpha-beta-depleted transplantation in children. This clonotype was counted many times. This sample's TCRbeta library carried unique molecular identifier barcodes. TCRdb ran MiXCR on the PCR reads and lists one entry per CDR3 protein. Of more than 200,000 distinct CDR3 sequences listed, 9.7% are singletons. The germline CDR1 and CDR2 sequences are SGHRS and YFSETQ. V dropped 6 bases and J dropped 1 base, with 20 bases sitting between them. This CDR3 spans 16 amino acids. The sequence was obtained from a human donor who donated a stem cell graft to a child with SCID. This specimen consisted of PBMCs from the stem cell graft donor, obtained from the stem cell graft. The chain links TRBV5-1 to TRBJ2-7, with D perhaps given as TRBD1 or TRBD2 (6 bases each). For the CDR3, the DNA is TGCGCCAGCACCGCCGGCGGGGACATGCTATCCTACGAGCAGTACTTC. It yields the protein CASTAGGDMLSYEQYF.